The entry that follows covers one T cell receptor (beta chain) sequence. These data are taken from a study of blood T cell repertoires in COVID-19. Study overall: The samples span acute and convalescent COVID-19 from the United States, Italy and Spain. The cDNA or gDNA used as material had been derived from T cells, B-cell-depleted T cells, or PBMCs.

In the source study's methods: Amplification of reference gene primers was used by the study to estimate nucleated cell counts. Generated by immunoSEQ multiplex PCR, the TCRdb table keeps only in-frame clones and is missing some. The DNA was the basis for D and trimming; V, J and clone size are from that table. Of tens of thousands of clones in the sample, around nine tenths are singletons; the top ten hold 7.5% to 9.5%. The TCR sequence derives from a human donor in a cohort sampled during active COVID-19. Material: peripheral blood.

DNA of the CDR3: TGTGCCAGCAGCTTAGACAGTCCCTATGGCTACACCTTC. Protein: CASSLDSPYGYTF. The gene calls are TRBV7-2 and TRBJ1-2; D is unresolved. Per germline, CDR1 SGHTA and CDR2 FQGNSA. The CDR3 runs 13 residues. With 1 base removed from V and 4 bases from J, the gap between germline ends came to 7 bases.